These T cell receptor beta chains were read from a single sample in a study of fetal regulatory T cell absence and autoimmunity. Data came from immunoSEQ multiplex PCR; TCRdb stores just in-frame clones and leaves some out. The data contain more than 85,000 clones, approximately 75% of them seen just once; the ten biggest clones take up roughly 2%. The source material was pancreas tissue. The receptors originated from a male donor with IPEX syndrome. Each CDR3 is given with its conserved first and last residue. A D gene is named only where the DNA matches it firmly. The listing skips clone size in some rows; elsewhere it reads once, few, many or a size class.

J | D | V | size | CDR3 | DNA
TRBJ2-5 | NA | TRBV21-1 | NA | CASSIEELGLAAQETQYF | TGTGCCAGCAGCATCGAAGAATTGGGACTAGCGGCCCAAGAGACCCAGTACTTC
TRBJ2-7 | TRBD2 | TRBV5-1 | NA | CASSGTSAYEQYF | TGCGCCAGCAGCGGGACTAGCGCCTACGAGCAGTACTTC
TRBJ1-2 | NA | TRBV4-3 | NA | CASSQGRGIRNGYTF | TGCGCCAGCAGCCAGGGACGGGGGATTAGGAACGGCTACACCTTC
TRBJ2-5 | TRBD1 | TRBV5-4 | NA | CASSLGTGPQETQYF | TGTGCCAGCAGCTTGGGGACAGGGCCCCAAGAGACCCAGTACTTC
TRBJ2-5 | NA | TRBV15 | NA | CATSRDRGIGETQYF | TGTGCCACCAGCAGAGATCGGGGAATTGGGGAGACCCAGTACTTC
TRBJ1-5 | NA | TRBV27 | few | CASSFPGRNQPQHF | TGTGCCAGCAGTTTCCCGGGACGGAATCAGCCCCAGCATTTT
TRBJ1-2 | NA | TRBV6-1 | NA | CASSEGGTSYTF | TGTGCCAGCAGTGAAGGTGGGACGAGCTACACCTTC
TRBJ2-7 | NA | TRBV30 | once | CAWSVNTGRQYF | TGTGCCTGGAGCGTCAATACAGGGAGGCAGTACTTC
TRBJ2-1 | NA | TRBV7-9 | NA | CASSFTGALNEQFF | TGTGCCAGCAGCTTCACCGGCGCCCTCAATGAGCAGTTCTTC
TRBJ1-1 | TRBD1 | TRBV27 | once | CASSLKDRVTEAFF | TGTGCCAGCAGTTTGAAAGACAGGGTGACTGAAGCTTTCTTT
TRBJ2-2 | TRBD2 | TRBV7-9 | NA | CASRSGGSNTGELFF | TGTGCCAGCAGAAGCGGGGGGTCAAACACCGGGGAGCTGTTTTTT
TRBJ1-5 | NA | TRBV2 | NA | CASSVQLIKPQHF | TGTGCCAGCAGTGTACAGTTAATCAAGCCCCAGCATTTT
TRBJ2-2 | NA | TRBV9 | NA | CASSSRGPSTGELFF | TGTGCCAGCAGCTCCCGGGGGCCTTCCACCGGGGAGCTGTTTTTT
TRBJ1-2 | NA | TRBV6-4 | few | CASRQDYGYTF | TGTGCCAGCAGACAGGACTATGGCTACACCTTC
TRBJ1-2 | TRBD1 | TRBV7-2 | few | CASTLDRMAGYTF | TGTGCCAGCACCCTGGACAGGATGGCTGGCTACACCTTC
TRBJ1-2 | TRBD1 | TRBV28 | NA | CASIPYPLWTGANYGYTF | TGTGCCAGCATTCCTTACCCACTCTGGACAGGGGCCAACTATGGCTACACCTTC
TRBJ1-3 | NA | TRBV4-1 | NA | CASSQDGQPSSGNTIYF | TGCGCCAGCAGCCAAGATGGACAGCCAAGCTCTGGAAACACCATATATTTT
TRBJ1-2 | TRBD1 | TRBV6-5 | NA | CASSYSGDRGTYGYTF | TGTGCCAGCAGTTACTCGGGGGACAGGGGGACCTATGGCTACACCTTC
TRBJ2-1 | TRBD1 | TRBV10-3 | NA | CAIGSGQDDNEQFF | TGTGCCATCGGCTCGGGACAGGATGACAATGAGCAGTTCTTC